This T cell receptor (beta chain) emerged from a study of T cell repertoires in cytomegalovirus infection. About the research overall: Recently identified HLA-C-restricted CMV epitopes and well-studied HLA-B-restricted CMV epitopes were used by the study.

Comment on this clonotype: No antigen is known for it.

MiXCR, applied by TCRdb to the reads, yields one record per CDR3 protein. Of about 470,000 distinct CDR3 sequences listed, 42% were seen once; the top ten hold about two fifths. Whole-study findings and limits: The cumulative frequency of public TCR beta families identified carriers of CMV plus the relevant HLA. The study found HLA-C-restricted CMV-specific TCR beta clonotypes dominating the ex vivo response.

This sequence was found in a human donor in good health (CMV status not recorded). Some clones in this sample may be carry-over from other donors' samples. Sequenced here: cultured PBMCs, sampled from culture after CMV antigen stimulation.

The CDR3 loop is CASRRLSGPGAGAEQFF. The CDR3 DNA follows: TGTGCCAGCAGGCGCCTATCTGGGCCCGGGGCTGGTGCTGAGCAGTTCTTC. The chain uses TRBV27 and TRBJ2-1; either TRBD1 or TRBD2 may supply D (5 bases each). CDR1 is MNHEY, CDR2 SMNVEV, per germline (reference sequence). Trimming removed 6 bases from V and 9 bases from J, with 27 bases in between. The CDR3 is 17 amino acids.